This TCR beta chain was found in a study of cytomegalovirus exposure and HLA in healthy donors. Regarding this clone: Its specificity is not known.

Study conclusions and caveats: Overall, approximately 180 TCR beta chains were annotated as cytomegalovirus-associated.

The PCR ran on 60 Vbeta and 13 Jbeta primers. Measured with immunoSEQ multiplex PCR; TCRdb has only the in-frame clones, and not every one. The repertoire holds 200,000 to 300,000 clones, with 80% to 90% as singletons. The V end lost 3 bases, the J end lost 2 bases, and 13 bases lay between the germline ends. This CDR3 is 16 amino acids long. The germline V gene has CDR1 KGHSH and CDR2 LQKENI. The receptor was isolated from a woman in her thirties or forties in good health and CMV-seropositive. The sequenced sample consisted of PBMCs. The chain recombines TRBV18 with TRBJ1-4; D might be TRBD1 (6 bases). This chain's CDR3 is CASSPSLGATNEKLFF. The CDR3 bases are TGTGCCAGCTCACCGAGTCTGGGGGCGACTAATGAAAAACTGTTTTTT.